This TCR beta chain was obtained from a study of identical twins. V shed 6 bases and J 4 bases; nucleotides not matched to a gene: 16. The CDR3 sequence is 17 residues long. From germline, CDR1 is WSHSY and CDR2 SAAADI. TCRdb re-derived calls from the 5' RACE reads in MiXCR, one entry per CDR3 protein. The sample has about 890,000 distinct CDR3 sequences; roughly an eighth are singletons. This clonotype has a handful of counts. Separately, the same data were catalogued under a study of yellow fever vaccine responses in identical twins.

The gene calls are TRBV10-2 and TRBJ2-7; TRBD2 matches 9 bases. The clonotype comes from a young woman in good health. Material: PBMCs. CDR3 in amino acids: CASSERAGTSFAYEQYF. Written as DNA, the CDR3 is TGCGCCAGCAGCGAAAGAGCCGGGACTAGCTTCGCTTACGAGCAGTACTTC.